What follows are 17 T cell receptor beta chains derived from one specimen sequenced in a study of OX40 agonist ivuxolimab in advanced cancers. Repertoires were generated with immunoSEQ multiplex PCR, while TCRdb's copy carries only in-frame clones and drops some. The table records approximately 79,000 clones, around 86% of them present only once. Source: CD4+ or CD8+ T cells sorted from blood, taken in a trial of the OX40 agonist ivuxolimab. These receptor sequences come from an adult with an advanced solid tumor such as melanoma, head and neck, liver or kidney cancer.

This clone was detected many times. This chain connects TRBV27 to TRBJ2-2; D gene unclear. This CDR3 contains 13 residues. Trimming shortened V by 3 bases and J by 3 bases, and 5 bases separated the two germline ends. Germline-derived CDR1 and CDR2 are MNHEY and SMNVEV (reference sequence). The chain's CDR3 is CASSFPYTGELFF. In DNA form, the CDR3 reads TGTGCCAGCAGTTTTCCGTACACCGGGGAGCTGTTTTTT.

The chain combines TRBV19 with TRBJ1-5; 8 bases are shared with TRBD1. Germline loops: CDR1 LNHDA, CDR2 SQIVND (reference sequence). There are 15 residues in the CDR3. The V and J ends lost 3 bases and 8 bases, in that order; junction bases with no gene match: 9. In nucleotides, the CDR3 is TGTGCCAGTAGTATGGGACAGGTTTTATTTGAGCCCCAGCATTTT. This translates into CASSMGQVLFEPQHF. The entire variable domain, with the rest obtained from reference TRBV19 and TRBJ1-5, is as follows: DGGITQSPKYLFRKEGQNVTLSCEQNLNHDAMYWYRQDPGQGLRLIYYSQIVNDFQKGDIAEGYSVSREKKESFPLTVTSAQKNPTAFYLCASSMGQVLFEPQHFGDGTRLSIL.

This clone has a single count. CDR3 in amino acids: CASSTGQGRNGYTF. The CDR3 nucleotides are TGTGCCAGCAGTACGGGACAGGGGCGAAATGGCTACACCTTC. This chain uses TRBV28 with TRBJ1-2; 10 bases line up with TRBD1. The CDR3 contains 14 residues. Losses at the gene ends were 5 bases for V and 6 bases for J; bases not matched to a gene: 6. Germline CDR1 is MDHEN and CDR2 is SYDVKM.

The rearrangement uses TRBV18 and TRBJ2-2; no clear D gene. V was shortened by 3 bases and J by 5 bases, with 7 bases between the two germline ends. The CDR3 has 13 amino acids. Germline V gene sequence: CDR1 KGHSH, CDR2 LQKENI. CDR3 DNA sequence: TGTGCCAGCTCACCTCTAAATACCGGGGAGCTGTTTTTT. As protein: CASSPLNTGELFF.

The rearrangement uses TRBV18 and TRBJ2-1; D ambiguous. Germline CDR1 reads KGHSH; CDR2 reads LQKENI. The V and J ends lost 6 bases and 8 bases respectively, with 14 bases between them. The CDR3 totals 13 residues. The CDR3 DNA reads as TGTGCCAGCTCGCCGCCCCTTGGGGATGAGCAGTTCTTC. Translating gives CASSPPLGDEQFF.

The chain employs TRBV5-1 and TRBJ2-3; D is unclear. V lost 2 bases, J lost 0 bases, and 10 bases lay in between. CDR1 and CDR2 (germline): SGHRS, YFSETQ. The CDR3 is made up of 15 amino acids. CDR3 nucleotide sequence: TGCGCCAGCAGCTTCAGGCCAAGTAGCACAGATACGCAGTATTTT. Its protein product is CASSFRPSSTDTQYF.

This sequence joins TRBV7-6 and TRBJ2-1; 10 nucleotides agree with TRBD1. J gave up 1 base and V 5 bases, and 2 bases lay outside the gene matches. This CDR3 comprises 15 residues. Germline CDR1 and CDR2: SGHVS and FNYEAQ. CDR3: CASSRGQGSYNEQFF. CDR3 in DNA: TGTGCCAGCAGCCGGGGACAGGGGTCCTACAATGAGCAGTTCTTC.

CDR3 in DNA: TGCGCCAGCAGCTTTTACTTCACAGGGTCCTATGGCTACACCTTC. It encodes CASSFYFTGSYGYTF. The J gene is TRBJ1-2, the V gene TRBV5-1; tentative D call: TRBD1 (6 bases). The CDR3 is made up of 15 amino acids. Between the trimmed V and J ends, which lost 2 bases and 4 bases, there was a span of 15 bases. In germline, CDR1 is SGHRS, CDR2 YFSETQ.

A word on this clone: Its ends do not fully match the called genes, so a read error is possible. The gene calls are TRBV7-7 and TRBJ2-7; D possibly corresponds to TRBD1 (6 bases). Germline V gene sequence: CDR1 SSHAT, CDR2 FNYEAQ (reference sequence). The CDR3 spans 14 residues. CDR3 sequence: CASSSRQDAYEQYF. The CDR3 DNA reads as TGTGCTAGCAGCTCTAGACAGGACGCCTACGAGCAGTACTTC.

The gene calls are TRBV27 and TRBJ1-1; D is uncertain. V shed 2 bases and J shed 1 base, with 8 bases lying between them. The germline gives CDR1 MNHEY, CDR2 SMNVEV (reference sequence). CDR3 length: 14 residues. CDR3 coding DNA: TGTGCCAGCAGTTTAAGGGCGGGGAACACTGAAGCTTTCTTT. It yields the protein CASSLRAGNTEAFF.

The V gene is TRBV7-2, the J gene TRBJ1-5, with D maybe TRBD1 (5 bases). The V and J ends lost 0 bases and 2 bases respectively, with 8 bases between them. The CDR3 contains 15 residues. Per germline, CDR1 SGHTA and CDR2 FQGNSA. The CDR3 nucleotides read TGTGCCAGCAGCTTAGCGGGGCCCGGCAATCAGCCCCAGCATTTT. As protein: CASSLAGPGNQPQHF.

The chain has TRBV5-6 and TRBJ1-1, with 9 bases lining up with TRBD1. Trimming cost V 0 bases and J 3 bases; bases outside gene matches: 3. The germline gives CDR1 SGHDT, CDR2 YYEEEE. The CDR3 covers 15 residues. The CDR3 region has the DNA TGTGCCAGCAGCTTGGGGACAGGGGCGTACACTGAAGCTTTCTTT. As protein: CASSLGTGAYTEAFF. Variable domain in full (rest from reference TRBV5-6 and TRBJ1-1): DAGVTQSPTHLIKTRGQQVTLRCSPKSGHDTVSWYQQALGQGPQFIFQYYEEEERQRGNFPDRFSGHQFPNYSSELNVNALLLGDSALYLCASSLGTGAYTEAFFGQGTRLTVV.

The rearrangement uses TRBV19 and TRBJ1-1; 7 bases line up with TRBD1. The ends lost 7 bases at V and 1 base at J; junction bases unmatched: 3. This CDR3 region has 13 residues. CDR1 and CDR2 from the germline V gene are LNHDA and SQIVND (reference sequence). The CDR3 is CASTGGGNTEAFF. CDR3 nucleotide sequence: TGTGCCAGTACAGGGGGGGGGAACACTGAAGCTTTCTTT.

V usage is TRBV5-5 and J usage is TRBJ1-1, with 12 bases aligning to TRBD1. After removal of 4 bases from V and 0 bases from J, the junction contained 4 bases not matched to a gene. Germline assignment: CDR1 SGHKS and CDR2 YYEKEE (reference sequence). The CDR3 is 16 amino acids. As DNA, the CDR3 is TGTGCCAGCAGCGGGGGACAGGGGGCCATGAACACTGAAGCTTTCTTT. Its translation is CASSGGQGAMNTEAFF.

This chain joins TRBV6-5 and TRBJ1-1; D perhaps matches TRBD1 (6 bases). V was clipped by 5 bases and J by 11 bases, with 18 bases between them. Germline values: CDR1 MNHEY, CDR2 SVGAGI. The CDR3 is 13 residues long. The CDR3 nucleotides read TGTGCCAGCAGTCCCCCGTGGGCAGGGGAGGCTTTCTTT. This encodes CASSPPWAGEAFF.

DNA of the CDR3: TGTGCCAGTAGTCCCGGGACAGGGTGGGTGAACACTGAAGCTTTCTTT. Its protein is CASSPGTGWVNTEAFF. V gene TRBV19 combines with J gene TRBJ1-1; TRBD1 matches at 9 bases. Germline CDR1 is LNHDA and CDR2 is SQIVND (reference sequence). This CDR3 comprises 16 residues. V trimming: 5 bases; J trimming: 0 bases; junction bases outside the gene matches: 7.

This rearrangement joins TRBV11-3 to TRBJ1-4; possible D gene TRBD1, 5 bases. CDR3 size: 14 residues. V gave up 5 bases and J gave up 2 bases, with 9 bases separating them. CDR1 and CDR2 (germline): SGHNT, YENEEA. CDR3 loop: CASSPEGTNEKLFF. The CDR3 DNA is TGTGCCAGCAGCCCAGAGGGGACTAATGAAAAACTGTTTTTT.